This is a list of T cell receptor beta chains from one sample in a study of T cell changes during pregnancy in multiple sclerosis. Clones were read by immunoSEQ multiplex PCR, and TCRdb kept only the in-frame ones, dropping some. Of 60,000 to 85,000 clones in the sample, around 94% were seen once. The sample here was peripheral blood, taken in the third trimester of pregnancy. Receptors originate from a female donor with multiple sclerosis, enrolled in a pregnancy study. The CDR3 runs from the conserved cysteine through the conserved F or W. The D gene is left open where the match is weak. A clone size is listed for some rows: how often the clone was seen (once, few, many), or a class if it is expanded.

>TRBJ2-7|TRBV21-1|14|once|-
CASIQKGKGTEQYF
TGTGCCAGCATCCAAAAAGGGAAGGGGACAGAGCAGTACTTC
>TRBJ1-3|TRBV30|14|once|-
CACPHRGTGNTIYF
TGTGCCTGCCCCCACAGAGGGACTGGAAACACCATATATTTT
>TRBJ1-2|TRBV7-3|13|-|-
CASSFDRSGGYTF
TGTGCCAGCAGCTTCGACAGATCGGGTGGCTACACCTTC
>TRBJ2-5|TRBV11-2|17|-|TRBD1
CASSLKRTGKLVETQYF
TGTGCCAGCAGCTTAAAAAGGACAGGGAAATTGGTTGAGACCCAGTACTTC
>TRBJ2-1|TRBV19|16|-|TRBD1
CASSVPAGGSYNEQFF
TGTGCCAGTAGTGTACCCGCAGGGGGCTCCTACAATGAGCAGTTCTTC
>TRBJ2-2|TRBV5-1|15|-|TRBD1
CASSGTGAFTGELFF
TGCGCCAGCAGCGGGACAGGGGCGTTCACCGGGGAGCTGTTTTTT
>TRBJ1-4|TRBV29-1|14|-|-
CSASSVRTNEKLFF
TGCAGCGCTTCTTCGGTGAGGACTAATGAAAAACTGTTTTTT
>TRBJ2-7|TRBV7-9|15|-|TRBD1
CASSLVGTGSYEQYF
TGTGCCAGCAGCTTAGTCGGGACAGGATCCTACGAGCAGTACTTC
>TRBJ2-7|TRBV14|15|-|-
CASSNPRTSTYEQYF
TGTGCCAGCAGCAACCCCCGGACTTCCACCTACGAGCAGTACTTC
>TRBJ2-4|TRBV5-5|17|-|-
CASSLRSLGAKKNIQYF
TGTGCCAGCAGCTTGAGGTCCCTCGGAGCCAAAAAAAACATTCAGTACTTC
>TRBJ2-1|TRBV6-4|14|-|-
CASKRTDDYGEQFF
TGTGCCAGCAAGAGGACGGATGACTACGGTGAGCAGTTCTTC
>TRBJ2-2|TRBV7-9|16|-|-
CASSPRGGANTGELFF
TGTGCCAGCAGCCCCCGTGGGGGCGCGAACACCGGGGAGCTGTTTTTT
>TRBJ1-1|TRBV19|15|-|-
CASSIVRRQWAEAFF
TGTGCCAGTAGTATAGTAAGGAGGCAATGGGCTGAAGCTTTCTTT
>TRBJ2-3|TRBV9|16|-|TRBD2
CASSPSSGGPTDTQYF
TGTGCCAGCAGCCCCTCTAGCGGGGGACCCACAGATACGCAGTATTTT
>TRBJ1-1|TRBV7-3|14|-|TRBD1
CASSLNRGLTEAFF
TGTGCCAGCAGCTTAAACAGGGGGCTCACTGAAGCTTTCTTT
>TRBJ1-2|TRBV7-2|14|-|TRBD1
CASSFGQGRYGYTF
TGTGCCAGCAGCTTTGGACAGGGACGCTATGGCTACACCTTC
>TRBJ2-1|TRBV6-4|17|-|TRBD1
CASSAGQTFETYNEQFF
TGTGCCAGCAGTGCGGGACAGACCTTCGAAACTTACAATGAGCAGTTCTTC
>TRBJ1-2|TRBV18|13|-|-
CASSPVTGNGYTF
TGTGCCAGCTCACCCGTAACAGGGAATGGCTACACCTTC
>TRBJ1-1|TRBV5-1|14|-|-
CASSLGDSPILAFF
TGCGCCAGCAGCTTGGGAGACAGCCCAATTTTAGCTTTCTTT